These 14 T cell receptor beta chains came from one sample sequenced in a study of beta chain features in type 1 diabetes. Study-level points and caveats: In every one of the four CD4+ subsets, TCRB CDR3s were moderately but significantly shorter in Type 1 diabetes patients.

These receptors' antigens are unknown. Sequenced material consisted of expressed TCRB transcripts (all of the isolated RNA was reverse transcribed). Clones were sequenced by immunoSEQ multiplex PCR, and TCRdb holds only the in-frame ones, with some missing. The table shows roughly 240,000 clones, with around 22% occurring only once. The specimen was naive CD4+ T cells from blood. All receptors derive from a woman aged 30 to 39 with type 1 diabetes.

This sequence joins TRBV6-6 and TRBJ1-2; no reliable D call. This CDR3 spans 13 amino acids. Deletions cut 6 bases from V and 2 bases from J, with 10 bases between. CDR1 is MNHNY and CDR2 is SVGAGI in the germline V gene (reference sequence). CDR3 DNA: TGTGCCAGCAGCGGGTACGCAAACTATGGCTACACCTTC. It yields the protein CASSGYANYGYTF.

This clone has only a few counts. V usage is TRBV4-1 and J usage is TRBJ2-2, with D perhaps TRBD1 (6 bases). The CDR3 covers 16 residues. Germline assignment: CDR1 MGHRA and CDR2 YSYEKL. V shed 4 bases and J shed 1 base, with 13 bases lying between them. The CDR3 nucleotides are TGCGCCAGCAGCCCAGCCGGGACAAAGAACACCGGGGAGCTGTTTTTT. Encoded protein: CASSPAGTKNTGELFF.

This clone was counted a few times. V gene TRBV19 combines with J gene TRBJ2-3; 10 bases align to TRBD2. The germline CDR1 and CDR2 sequences are LNHDA and SQIVND (reference sequence). This CDR3 contains 15 residues. J was trimmed by 6 bases and V by 7 bases; bases with no gene match: 10. Written as DNA, the CDR3 is TGTGCCAGTACCAGATTAGCGGGAGGTGGCGATACGCAGTATTTT. Amino acid sequence: CASTRLAGGGDTQYF.

The V and J genes are TRBV27 and TRBJ1-2, with 7 bases matching TRBD1. Germline assignment: CDR1 MNHEY and CDR2 SMNVEV (reference sequence). The CDR3 consists of 14 residues. Trimming took 6 bases from V and 0 from J; bases not matched to a gene: 4. The CDR3 sequence: CASSRGQTNYGYTF. The CDR3, as DNA: TGTGCCAGCAGCCGGGGACAGACTAACTATGGCTACACCTTC.

The chain links TRBV10-3 to TRBJ2-1; TRBD2 is a possible D gene (6 bases). Deletions cut 2 bases from V and 5 bases from J, with 7 bases between. Germline V gives CDR1 ENHRY, CDR2 SYGVKD. The CDR3 sequence is 13 residues long. The CDR3 spells CAISERGDNEQFF. CDR3 in DNA: TGTGCCATCAGTGAGCGCGGGGACAATGAGCAGTTCTTC.

This clone has just a few counts. Other DNA sequences of this sample code for an identical CDR3. V gene TRBV29-1 combines with J gene TRBJ1-1; a possible D gene is TRBD1 (6 bases). This CDR3 is built from 12 residues. The V end lost 6 bases, the J end lost 5 bases, and 13 bases lay between the germline ends. Per the germline V gene, CDR1 is SQVTM and CDR2 is ANQGSEA. The DNA for the CDR3 is TGCAGCGTGGCGACAGGTGGGACTGAAGCTTTCTTT. Translating gives CSVATGGTEAFF.

The rearrangement links TRBV2 to TRBJ2-3; a possible D gene is TRBD2 (5 bases). Trimming removed 4 bases at V and 3 bases at J, with 17 bases between. Germline CDR1 and CDR2: SNHLY and FYNNEI. The CDR3 runs 16 residues. CDR3 sequence (DNA): TGTGCCAGCAGTGGGAGATGGGTCTCGGGAACAGATACGCAGTATTTT. This sequence encodes CASSGRWVSGTDTQYF.

This clone has just a few counts. V gene TRBV29-1 combines with J gene TRBJ1-1; no definite D call. The CDR3 has 11 amino acids. The V gene's germline CDR1 is SQVTM and CDR2 ANQGSEA. V was cut by 4 bases and J by 6 bases, with 9 bases left in between. CDR3 residues: CSVVVTPEAFF. CDR3 bases: TGCAGCGTTGTAGTTACGCCTGAAGCTTTCTTT. The complete variable domain, with remaining parts taken from reference TRBV29-1 and TRBJ1-1, reads SAVISQKPSRDICQRGTSLTIQCQVDSQVTMMFWYRQQPGQSLTLIATANQGSEATYESGFVIDKFPISRPNLTFSTLTVSNMSPEDSSIYLCSVVVTPEAFFGQGTRLTVV.

This clone is a singleton in its sample. The chain couples TRBV11-3 to TRBJ1-1; D may be TRBD1 (5 bases). Germline V CDR1 and CDR2: SGHNT, YENEEA. CDR3 length: 13 residues. V gave up 0 bases and J gave up 5 bases, with 7 bases separating them. CDR3 DNA sequence: TGTGCCAGCAGCTTAGAAGGGGAAACTGAAGCTTTCTTT. Amino acids: CASSLEGETEAFF.

This clone came up a few times. The chain combines TRBV9 with TRBJ2-3, with TRBD2 matching over 9 bases. V lost 2 bases and J lost 4; bases outside the gene matches: 5. The CDR3 totals 15 residues. Germline CDR1 is SGDLS and CDR2 is YYNGEE. The CDR3 region has the DNA TGTGCCAGCAGCGTTAGCGGGAGTATCGCAGATACGCAGTATTTT. Protein: CASSVSGSIADTQYF.

Only a few counts were recorded for this clone. J is TRBJ1-2 and V is TRBV29-1, with 7 nucleotides matching TRBD1. The CDR3 sequence is 13 residues long. Germline CDR1 and CDR2: SQVTM and ANQGSEA. The V and J ends lost 5 bases and 4 bases, in that order; junction bases with no gene match: 7. CDR3 sequence (DNA): TGCAGCGTTAAGCCCCAGGGGGGCTATGGCTACACCTTC. Its translation is CSVKPQGGYGYTF.

This clone was seen more than once but under ten times. The chain uses TRBV7-2 and TRBJ2-1; tentative D call: TRBD2 (6 bases). V lost 4 bases and J 6 bases, leaving 19 bases between the germline ends. The CDR3 loop spans 16 amino acids. CDR1 and CDR2 (germline): SGHTA, FQGNSA. The CDR3 here is CASSSRSGPTPNEQFF. The CDR3 DNA is TGTGCCAGCAGCTCCAGAAGCGGGCCGACCCCCAATGAGCAGTTCTTC.

The chain links TRBV18 to TRBJ2-7, with 7 bases lining up with TRBD1. This CDR3 has 16 amino acids. Trimming removed 0 bases from V and 0 bases from J; junction bases left unmatched: 5. Germline V lookup: CDR1 KGHSH, CDR2 LQKENI. The CDR3 reads CASSPPSGDSSYEQYF. CDR3 nucleotide sequence: TGTGCCAGCTCACCACCTTCCGGGGACAGCTCCTACGAGCAGTACTTC.

The chain has TRBV18 and TRBJ2-7; 9 bases map to TRBD2. This CDR3 is 13 amino acids long. Germline CDR1 is KGHSH and CDR2 is LQKENI. V lost 2 bases and J lost 7; bases outside the gene matches: 3. The CDR3 spells CASSPAGGHEQYF. CDR3 DNA: TGTGCCAGCTCACCAGCGGGAGGGCATGAGCAGTACTTC.